This T cell receptor (beta chain) was sequenced for a study of cytomegalovirus exposure and HLA in healthy donors. Points from the study as a whole: In a later analysis, HLA-associated TCR beta chains were more clonally expanded than equally common others. Productive status was seen about 90% or about 30% of the time for most TCR beta V segments in an earlier analysis. The study labeled 180 or so TCR beta chains cytomegalovirus-associated. It emerged from a later analysis that several of the most significant clusters appeared to be linked to common viral pathogens.

V lost 5 bases, J lost 0 bases, and 11 bases lay in between. Germline CDR1 MNHNS, CDR2 SASEGT. The CDR3 extends over 15 amino acids. On this clone itself: Its target is unknown.

The PCR was carried out with 60 Vbeta primers and 13 Jbeta primers. Generated by immunoSEQ multiplex PCR, the TCRdb table keeps only in-frame clones and is missing some. The sample table includes roughly 46,000 clones. The source material was PBMCs. The origin of this receptor is a middle-aged woman in good health and CMV-seronegative. The chain has TRBV6-1 and TRBJ1-5; maybe TRBD1 (6 bases). The CDR3 sequence is CASSWTADSNQPQHF. Written as DNA, the CDR3 is TGTGCCAGCAGTTGGACAGCTGATAGCAATCAGCCCCAGCATTTT.